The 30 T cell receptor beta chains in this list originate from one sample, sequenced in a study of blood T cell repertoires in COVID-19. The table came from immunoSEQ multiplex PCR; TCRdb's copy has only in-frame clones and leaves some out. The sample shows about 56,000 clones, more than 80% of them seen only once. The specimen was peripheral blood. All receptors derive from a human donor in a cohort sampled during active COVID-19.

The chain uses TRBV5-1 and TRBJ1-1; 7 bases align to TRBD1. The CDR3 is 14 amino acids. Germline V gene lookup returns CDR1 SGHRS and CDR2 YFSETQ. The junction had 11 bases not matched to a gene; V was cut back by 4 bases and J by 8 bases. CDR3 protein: CASSPRGTEREAFF. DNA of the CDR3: TGCGCCAGCAGCCCACGGGGGACAGAAAGGGAAGCTTTCTTT.

The CDR3 sequence is CASSLLNPGTQYF. In nucleotides, the CDR3 is TGCGCCAGCAGTTTACTAAATCCCGGGACCCAGTACTTC. The chain recombines TRBV23-1 with TRBJ2-5, with D unresolved. TRBV23-1 is identified as an open reading frame with a role that is uncertain. The length of the CDR3 is 13 residues. V was clipped by 5 bases and J by 7 bases, with 14 bases between them.

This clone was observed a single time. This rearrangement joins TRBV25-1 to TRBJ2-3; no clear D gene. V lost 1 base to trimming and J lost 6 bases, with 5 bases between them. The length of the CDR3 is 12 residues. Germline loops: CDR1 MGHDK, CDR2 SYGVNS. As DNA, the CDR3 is TGTGCCAGCAGTGAATCCTCGGATACGCAGTATTTT. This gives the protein CASSESSDTQYF.

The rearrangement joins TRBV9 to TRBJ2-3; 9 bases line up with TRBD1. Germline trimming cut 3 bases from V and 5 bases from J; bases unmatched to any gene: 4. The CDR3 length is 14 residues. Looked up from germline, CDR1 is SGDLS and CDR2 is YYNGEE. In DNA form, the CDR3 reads TGTGCCAGCAGCGAGGACAGGGGTGTAGATACGCAGTATTTT. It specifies CASSEDRGVDTQYF.

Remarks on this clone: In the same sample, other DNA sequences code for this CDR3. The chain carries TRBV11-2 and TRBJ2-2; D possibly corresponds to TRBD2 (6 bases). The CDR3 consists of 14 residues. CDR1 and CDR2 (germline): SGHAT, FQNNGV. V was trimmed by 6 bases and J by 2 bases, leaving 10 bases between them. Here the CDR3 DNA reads TGTGCCAGCAGTAGGAGGGGCAACACCGGGGAGCTGTTTTTT. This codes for CASSRRGNTGELFF. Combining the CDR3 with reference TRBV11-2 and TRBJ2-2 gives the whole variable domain EAGVAQSPRYKIIEKRQSVAFWCNPISGHATLYWYQQILGQGPKLLIQFQNNGVVDDSQLPKDRFSAERLKGVDSTLKIQPAKLEDSAVYLCASSRRGNTGELFFGEGSRLTVL.

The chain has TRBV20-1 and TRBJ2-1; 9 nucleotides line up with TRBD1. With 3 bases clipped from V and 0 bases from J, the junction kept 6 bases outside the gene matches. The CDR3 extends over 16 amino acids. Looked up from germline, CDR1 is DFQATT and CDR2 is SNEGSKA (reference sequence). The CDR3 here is CSASTGTGSSYNEQFF. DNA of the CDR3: TGCAGTGCTAGTACCGGGACAGGGAGCTCCTACAATGAGCAGTTCTTC.

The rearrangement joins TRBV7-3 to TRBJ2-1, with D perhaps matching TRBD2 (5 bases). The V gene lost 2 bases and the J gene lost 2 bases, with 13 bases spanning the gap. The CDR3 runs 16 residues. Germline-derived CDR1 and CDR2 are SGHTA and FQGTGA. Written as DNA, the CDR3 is TGTGCCAGCAGCTTACGCGGGTCACGACCCTACAATGAGCAGTTCTTC. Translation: CASSLRGSRPYNEQFF. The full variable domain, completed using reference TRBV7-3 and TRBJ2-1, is GAGVSQTPSNKVTEKGKYVELRCDPISGHTALYWYRQSLGQGPEFLIYFQGTGAADDSGLPNDRFFAVRPEGSVSTLKIQRTERGDSAVYLCASSLRGSRPYNEQFFGPGTRLTVL.

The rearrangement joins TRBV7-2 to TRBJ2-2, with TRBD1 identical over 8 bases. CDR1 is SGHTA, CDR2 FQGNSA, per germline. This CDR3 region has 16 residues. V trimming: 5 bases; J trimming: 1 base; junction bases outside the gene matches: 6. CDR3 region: CASSPRTGRNTGELFF. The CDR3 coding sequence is TGTGCCAGCAGCCCTCGGACAGGGCGGAACACCGGGGAGCTGTTTTTT.

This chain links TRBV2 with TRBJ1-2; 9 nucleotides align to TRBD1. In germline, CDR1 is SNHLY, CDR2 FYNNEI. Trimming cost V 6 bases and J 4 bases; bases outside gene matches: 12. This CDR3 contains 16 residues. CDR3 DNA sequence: TGTGCCAGCAGAGAAACCAGGGACAGGGCCACCTATGGCTACACCTTC. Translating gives CASRETRDRATYGYTF.

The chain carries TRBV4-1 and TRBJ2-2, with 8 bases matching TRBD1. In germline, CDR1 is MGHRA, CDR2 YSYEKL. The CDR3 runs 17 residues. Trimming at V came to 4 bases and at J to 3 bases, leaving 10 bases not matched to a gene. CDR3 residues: CASSPRTGMEYTGELFF. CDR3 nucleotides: TGCGCCAGCAGCCCCCGGACAGGGATGGAGTACACCGGGGAGCTGTTTTTT.

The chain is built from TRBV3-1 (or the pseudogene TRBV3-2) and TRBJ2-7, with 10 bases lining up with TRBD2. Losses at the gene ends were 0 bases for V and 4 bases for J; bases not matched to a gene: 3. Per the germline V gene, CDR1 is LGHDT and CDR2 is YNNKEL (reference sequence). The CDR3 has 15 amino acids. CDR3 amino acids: CASSQDSSGGYEQYF. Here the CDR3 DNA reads TGTGCCAGCAGCCAAGATTCTAGCGGGGGATACGAGCAGTACTTC.

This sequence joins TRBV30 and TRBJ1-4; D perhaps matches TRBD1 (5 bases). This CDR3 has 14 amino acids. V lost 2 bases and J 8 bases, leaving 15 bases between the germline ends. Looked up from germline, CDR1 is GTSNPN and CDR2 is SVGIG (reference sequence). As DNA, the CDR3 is TGTGCCTGGAGTTCAAGGGGCGCAAAGGAAAAACTGTTTTTT. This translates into CAWSSRGAKEKLFF.

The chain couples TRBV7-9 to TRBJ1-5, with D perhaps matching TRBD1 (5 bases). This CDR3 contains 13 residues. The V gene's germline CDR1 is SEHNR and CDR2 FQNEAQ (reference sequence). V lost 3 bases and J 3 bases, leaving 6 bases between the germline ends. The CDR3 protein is CASSFRDNQPQHF. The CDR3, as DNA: TGTGCCAGCAGCTTCAGGGACAATCAGCCCCAGCATTTT.

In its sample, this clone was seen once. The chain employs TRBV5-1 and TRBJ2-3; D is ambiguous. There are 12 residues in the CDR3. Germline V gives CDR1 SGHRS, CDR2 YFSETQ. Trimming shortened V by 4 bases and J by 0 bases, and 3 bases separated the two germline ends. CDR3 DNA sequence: TGCGCCAGCAGCCAGAGCACAGATACGCAGTATTTT. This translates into CASSQSTDTQYF. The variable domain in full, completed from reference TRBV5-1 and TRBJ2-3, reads KAGVTQTPRYLIKTRGQQVTLSCSPISGHRSVSWYQQTPGQGLQFLFEYFSETQRNKGNFPGRFSGRQFSNSRSEMNVSTLELGDSALYLCASSQSTDTQYFGPGTRLTVL.

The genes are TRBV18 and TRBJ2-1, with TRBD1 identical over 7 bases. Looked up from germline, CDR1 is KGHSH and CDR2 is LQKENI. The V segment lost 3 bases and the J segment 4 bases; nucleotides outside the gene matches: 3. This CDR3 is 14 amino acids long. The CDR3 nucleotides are TGTGCCAGCTCACCCCTGACAGGGTACAATGAGCAGTTCTTC. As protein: CASSPLTGYNEQFF.

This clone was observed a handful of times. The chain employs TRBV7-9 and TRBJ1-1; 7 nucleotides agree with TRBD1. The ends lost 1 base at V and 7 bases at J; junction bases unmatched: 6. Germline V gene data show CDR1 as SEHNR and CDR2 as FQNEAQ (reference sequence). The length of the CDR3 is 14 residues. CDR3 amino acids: CASSLVRQGVEAFF. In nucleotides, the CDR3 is TGTGCCAGCAGCTTAGTAAGACAGGGAGTTGAAGCTTTCTTT.

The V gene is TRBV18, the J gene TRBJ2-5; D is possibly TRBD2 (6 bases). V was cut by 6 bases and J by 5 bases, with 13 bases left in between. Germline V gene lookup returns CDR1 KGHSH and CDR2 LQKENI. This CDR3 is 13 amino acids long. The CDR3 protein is CASSPQEGETQYF. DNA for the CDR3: TGTGCCAGCTCCCCTCAGGAGGGGGAGACCCAGTACTTC.

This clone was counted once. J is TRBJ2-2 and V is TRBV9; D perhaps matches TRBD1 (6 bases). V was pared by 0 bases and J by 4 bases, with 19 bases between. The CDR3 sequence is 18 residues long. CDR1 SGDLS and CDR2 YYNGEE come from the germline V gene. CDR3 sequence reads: CASSVGAGAGRSTGELFF. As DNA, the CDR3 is TGTGCCAGCAGCGTAGGGGCAGGGGCCGGAAGGAGCACCGGGGAGCTGTTTTTT.

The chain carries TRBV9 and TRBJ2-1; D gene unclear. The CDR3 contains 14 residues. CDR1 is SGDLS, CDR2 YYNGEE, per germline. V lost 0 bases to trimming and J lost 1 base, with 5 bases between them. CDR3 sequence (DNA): TGTGCCAGCAGCGTAGGGCTGTCCTACAATGAGCAGTTCTTC. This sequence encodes CASSVGLSYNEQFF.

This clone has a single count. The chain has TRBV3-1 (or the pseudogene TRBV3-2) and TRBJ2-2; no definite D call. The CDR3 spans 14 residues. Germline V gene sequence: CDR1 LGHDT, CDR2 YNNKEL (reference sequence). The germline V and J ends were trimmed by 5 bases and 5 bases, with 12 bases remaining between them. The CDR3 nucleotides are TGTGCCAGCAGCGTAGACTCGGGTACCGGGGAGCTGTTTTTT. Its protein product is CASSVDSGTGELFF.

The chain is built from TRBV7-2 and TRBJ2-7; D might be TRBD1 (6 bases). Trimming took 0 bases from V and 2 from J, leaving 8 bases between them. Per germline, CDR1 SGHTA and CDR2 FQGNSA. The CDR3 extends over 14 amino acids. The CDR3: CASSLAGAAYEQYF. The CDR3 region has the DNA TGTGCCAGCAGCTTAGCGGGGGCCGCCTACGAGCAGTACTTC.

The CDR3 here is CASSTGTSGVNEQFF. In DNA form, the CDR3 reads TGTGCCAGCAGTACCGGGACTAGCGGCGTTAATGAGCAGTTCTTC. The rearrangement joins TRBV6-4 to TRBJ2-1, with 11 positions matching TRBD2. CDR3 length: 15 amino acids. Germline loops: CDR1 MRHNA, CDR2 SNTAGT. With V trimmed by 5 bases and J by 7 bases, 7 bases remained unmatched.

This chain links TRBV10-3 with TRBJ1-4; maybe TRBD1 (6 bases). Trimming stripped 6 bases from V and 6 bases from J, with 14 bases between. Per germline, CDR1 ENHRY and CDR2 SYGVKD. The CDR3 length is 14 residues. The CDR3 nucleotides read TGTGCCATCAGGAGGGGTTCAGGGGATGAAAAACTGTTTTTT. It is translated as CAIRRGSGDEKLFF.

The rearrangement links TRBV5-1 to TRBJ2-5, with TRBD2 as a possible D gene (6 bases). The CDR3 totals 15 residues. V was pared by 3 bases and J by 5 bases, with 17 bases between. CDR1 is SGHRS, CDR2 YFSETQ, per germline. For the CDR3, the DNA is TGCGCCAGCAGCTGGGGGGAGGCCCTTGGGGAGACCCAGTACTTC. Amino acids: CASSWGEALGETQYF. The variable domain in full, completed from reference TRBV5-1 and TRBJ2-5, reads KAGVTQTPRYLIKTRGQQVTLSCSPISGHRSVSWYQQTPGQGLQFLFEYFSETQRNKGNFPGRFSGRQFSNSRSEMNVSTLELGDSALYLCASSWGEALGETQYFGPGTRLLVL.

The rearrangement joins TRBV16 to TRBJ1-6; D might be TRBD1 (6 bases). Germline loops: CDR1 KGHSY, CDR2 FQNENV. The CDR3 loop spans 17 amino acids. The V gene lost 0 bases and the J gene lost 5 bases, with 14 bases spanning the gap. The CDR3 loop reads CASSQSVGTTNNSPLHF. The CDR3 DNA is TGTGCCAGCAGCCAATCAGTAGGGACAACGAATAATTCACCCCTCCACTTT. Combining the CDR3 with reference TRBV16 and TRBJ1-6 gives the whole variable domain GEEVAQTPKHLVRGEGQKAKLYCAPIKGHSYVFWYQQVLKNEFKFLISFQNENVFDETGMPKERFSAKCLPNSPCSLEIQATKLEDSAVYFCASSQSVGTTNNSPLHFGNGTRLTVT.

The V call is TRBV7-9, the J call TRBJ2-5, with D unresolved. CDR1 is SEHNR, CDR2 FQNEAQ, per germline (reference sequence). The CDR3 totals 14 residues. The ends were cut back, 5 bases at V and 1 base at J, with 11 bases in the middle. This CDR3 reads CASSVEPSQETQYF. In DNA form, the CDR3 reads TGTGCCAGCAGCGTAGAGCCTAGCCAAGAGACCCAGTACTTC.

The CDR3 nucleotides are TGTGCCAGCAGGACGGGTTCCTACGAGCAGTACTTC. It translates to CASRTGSYEQYF. The chain recombines TRBV5-6 with TRBJ2-7; no definite D call. Looked up from germline, CDR1 is SGHDT and CDR2 is YYEEEE. Trimming removed 5 bases from V and 1 base from J, with 7 bases in between. This CDR3 is built from 12 residues. The full variable domain, in which reference TRBV5-6 and TRBJ2-7 provide the parts outside the CDR3, is DAGVTQSPTHLIKTRGQQVTLRCSPKSGHDTVSWYQQALGQGPQFIFQYYEEEERQRGNFPDRFSGHQFPNYSSELNVNALLLGDSALYLCASRTGSYEQYFGPGTRLTVT.

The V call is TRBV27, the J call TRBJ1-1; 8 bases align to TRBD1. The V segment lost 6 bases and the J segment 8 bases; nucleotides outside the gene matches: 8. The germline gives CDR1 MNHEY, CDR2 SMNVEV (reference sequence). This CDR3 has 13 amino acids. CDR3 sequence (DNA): TGTGCCAGCAGCCAGACAGGGGTCGGAGAAGCTTTCTTT. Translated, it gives CASSQTGVGEAFF.

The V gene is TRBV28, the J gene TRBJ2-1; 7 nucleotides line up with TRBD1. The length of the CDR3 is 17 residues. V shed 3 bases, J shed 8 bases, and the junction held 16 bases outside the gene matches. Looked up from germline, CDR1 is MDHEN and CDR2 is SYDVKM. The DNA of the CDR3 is TGTGCCAGCAGTTTCGCCTCGCCGGGGAAGGGGGCCCATGAGCAGTTCTTC. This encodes CASSFASPGKGAHEQFF.

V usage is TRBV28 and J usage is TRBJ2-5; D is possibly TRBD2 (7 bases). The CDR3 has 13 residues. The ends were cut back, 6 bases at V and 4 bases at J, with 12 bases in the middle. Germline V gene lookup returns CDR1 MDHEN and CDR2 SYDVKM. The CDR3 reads CASREGGRETQYF. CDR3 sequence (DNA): TGTGCCAGCAGAGAGGGGGGGCGAGAGACCCAGTACTTC.